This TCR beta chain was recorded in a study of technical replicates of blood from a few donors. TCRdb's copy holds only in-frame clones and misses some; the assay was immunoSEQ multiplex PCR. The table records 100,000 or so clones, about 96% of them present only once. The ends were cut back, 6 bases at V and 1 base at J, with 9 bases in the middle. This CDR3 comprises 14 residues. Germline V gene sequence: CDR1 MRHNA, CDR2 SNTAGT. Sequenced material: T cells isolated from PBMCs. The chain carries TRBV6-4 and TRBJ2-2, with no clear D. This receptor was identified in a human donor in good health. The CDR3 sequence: CASSRTVNTGELFF. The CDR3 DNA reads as TGTGCCAGCAGCCGAACAGTGAACACCGGGGAGCTGTTTTTT.